This TCR beta chain is from a study of blood T cell repertoires in COVID-19. Profiled with immunoSEQ multiplex PCR; TCRdb holds only in-frame clones, not every one. This table has 200,000 to 300,000 clones, approximately 86% appearing once. This CDR3 is built from 17 residues. Germline V gene lookup returns CDR1 KGHDR and CDR2 SFDVKD. The trim removed 7 bases at V and 0 bases at J, leaving 14 bases unmatched. The sequence derives from a man aged 25-45 years with active or convalescent COVID-19. Sequenced: peripheral blood. The chain couples TRBV24-1 to TRBJ2-7; 7 bases agree with TRBD1. CDR3 amino acids: CATSSRGSALSSYEQYF. The CDR3, as DNA: TGTGCCACCAGCAGCAGGGGGTCAGCCCTAAGCTCCTACGAGCAGTACTTC.